The 28 T cell receptor beta chains below all came from one sample that was sequenced in a study of T cell changes during pregnancy in multiple sclerosis. TCRdb's copy holds only in-frame clones and misses some; the assay was immunoSEQ multiplex PCR. The profile shows under 65,000 clones, roughly 92% of them singletons. The input for sequencing was peripheral blood, taken in the second trimester of pregnancy. The receptors come from a female donor with multiple sclerosis, enrolled in a pregnancy study.

This chain links TRBV7-6 with TRBJ2-1; TRBD2 matches 8 bases. The CDR3 sequence is 17 residues long. Losses at the gene ends were 2 bases for V and 3 bases for J; bases not matched to a gene: 9. Germline V gene data show CDR1 as SGHVS and CDR2 as FNYEAQ. This CDR3 is CASSLSRLAGCYNEQFF. CDR3 in DNA: TGTGCCAGCAGCTTATCGCGGCTAGCGGGCTGCTACAATGAGCAGTTCTTC.

This sequence joins TRBV5-8 and TRBJ2-1; the match to TRBD2 covers 10 bases. Germline CDR1 SGHTS, CDR2 YDEGEE. This CDR3 is built from 15 residues. V trimming: 0 bases; J trimming: 4 bases; junction bases outside the gene matches: 1. CDR3 DNA: TGTGCCAGCAGCTTGGAACTAGCGGGATACAATGAGCAGTTCTTC. Its translation is CASSLELAGYNEQFF.

This rearrangement joins TRBV5-1 to TRBJ1-5; TRBD1 matches 10 bases. Germline CDR1 reads SGHRS; CDR2 reads YFSETQ. The CDR3 consists of 15 residues. V shed 5 bases, J shed 4 bases, and the junction held 6 bases outside the gene matches. CDR3 protein: CASSAGTGVNQPQHF. DNA for the CDR3: TGCGCCAGCAGTGCCGGGACAGGGGTTAATCAGCCCCAGCATTTT.

V and J are TRBV6-5 and TRBJ2-7, with D tentatively TRBD2 (5 bases). The length of the CDR3 is 15 residues. Germline V gives CDR1 MNHEY, CDR2 SVGAGI. Trimming left V 2 bases short and J 0 bases short, with 11 bases between. CDR3 sequence reads: CASSYGLGYSYEQYF. The CDR3 DNA follows: TGTGCCAGCAGTTACGGACTGGGGTACTCCTACGAGCAGTACTTC.

V usage is TRBV28 and J usage is TRBJ1-2; no clear D gene. The CDR3 is made up of 13 amino acids. Trimming took 3 bases from V and 0 from J, leaving 5 bases between them. CDR1 is MDHEN, CDR2 SYDVKM, per germline. The CDR3 nucleotides read TGTGCCAGCAGTTTGAGGGCTAACTATGGCTACACCTTC. It translates to CASSLRANYGYTF.

J is TRBJ2-1 and V is TRBV29-1; 8 bases map to TRBD2. Per germline, CDR1 SQVTM and CDR2 ANQGSEA. The CDR3 consists of 12 residues. Trimming took 8 bases from V and 9 from J; bases not matched to a gene: 9. CDR3 amino acids: CSSGGPSSEQFF. Here the CDR3 DNA reads TGCAGCTCGGGAGGGCCCTCTAGTGAGCAGTTCTTC.

This chain uses TRBV7-9 with TRBJ2-1; no clear D gene. V lost 0 bases and J 4 bases, leaving 13 bases between the germline ends. The CDR3 extends over 16 amino acids. Germline V gives CDR1 SEHNR, CDR2 FQNEAQ (reference sequence). The CDR3 reads CASSLAGRLPYNEQFF. The CDR3 coding sequence is TGTGCCAGCAGCTTAGCGGGCAGGCTTCCTTACAATGAGCAGTTCTTC.

The chain combines TRBV29-1 with TRBJ1-2; D might be TRBD1 (5 bases). Germline values: CDR1 SQVTM, CDR2 ANQGSEA. CDR3 size: 11 residues. Deletions cut 3 bases from V and 9 bases from J, with 11 bases between. This CDR3 is CSVDAGGSYTF. CDR3 DNA: TGCAGCGTTGACGCGGGGGGGAGCTACACCTTC.

This sequence joins TRBV7-9 and TRBJ2-3, with 9 positions matching TRBD1. The junction had 14 bases not matched to a gene; V was cut back by 2 bases and J by 2 bases. Germline V gene lookup returns CDR1 SEHNR and CDR2 FQNEAQ (reference sequence). This CDR3 comprises 19 residues. CDR3: CASSLIGWGQGMVTDTQYF. The CDR3 coding sequence is TGTGCCAGCAGCTTAATCGGCTGGGGACAGGGAATGGTCACAGATACGCAGTATTTT.

The chain joins TRBV18 to TRBJ2-2; 10 bases align to TRBD2. The CDR3 contains 16 residues. V shed 3 bases and J 7 bases; nucleotides not matched to a gene: 8. Germline CDR1 KGHSH, CDR2 LQKENI. The CDR3 reads CASSPALAGVDGELFF. CDR3 bases: TGTGCCAGCTCACCGGCTCTAGCGGGAGTAGACGGGGAGCTGTTTTTT.

J is TRBJ2-7 and V is TRBV7-2, with D maybe TRBD1 (5 bases). Germline V gene lookup returns CDR1 SGHTA and CDR2 FQGNSA. The CDR3 sequence is 14 residues long. The germline V and J ends were trimmed by 2 bases and 6 bases, with 14 bases remaining between them. Here the CDR3 reads CASSLYRKESEQYF. CDR3 DNA: TGTGCCAGCAGCTTATACAGGAAAGAGTCCGAGCAGTACTTC.

This rearrangement joins TRBV10-1 to TRBJ1-1, with unresolved D. The ends were cut back, 2 bases at V and 2 bases at J, with 9 bases in the middle. Looked up from germline, CDR1 is WNHNN and CDR2 is SYGVQD (reference sequence). The CDR3 runs to 14 residues. The CDR3 reads CASSEKDTNTEAFF. As DNA, the CDR3 is TGCGCCAGCAGTGAGAAAGACACCAACACTGAAGCTTTCTTT.

The chain joins TRBV4-1 to TRBJ1-5; perhaps TRBD1 as D (5 bases). Trimming cost V 6 bases and J 3 bases, with 15 bases left between them. The CDR3 runs 15 residues. The germline V gene encodes CDR1 MGHRA and CDR2 YSYEKL. The CDR3 bases are TGCGCCAGCAGATCGTCGGACACTGCCAATCAGCCCCAGCATTTT. This gives the protein CASRSSDTANQPQHF.

J is TRBJ1-5 and V is TRBV6-6; no clear D gene. The CDR3 has 14 amino acids. V was pared by 7 bases and J by 6 bases, with 16 bases between. CDR1 is MNHNY and CDR2 is SVGAGI in the germline V gene (reference sequence). CDR3 sequence reads: CASTQMVEVQPQHF. In DNA form, the CDR3 reads TGTGCCAGCACCCAGATGGTGGAGGTTCAGCCCCAGCATTTT.

The chain uses TRBV11-2 and TRBJ2-1, with 11 bases identical to TRBD2. With 5 bases clipped from V and 3 bases from J, the junction kept 9 bases outside the gene matches. This CDR3 comprises 17 residues. Germline V gene lookup returns CDR1 SGHAT and CDR2 FQNNGV. The CDR3 protein is CASSLEVAGGFYNEQFF. In DNA, the CDR3 is TGTGCCAGCAGCCTCGAGGTAGCGGGAGGGTTCTACAATGAGCAGTTCTTC.

The chain couples TRBV30 to TRBJ2-5; no definite D call. CDR1 and CDR2 (germline): GTSNPN, SVGIG (reference sequence). The germline V and J ends were trimmed by 2 bases and 7 bases, with 17 bases remaining between them. The CDR3 contains 14 residues. CDR3 sequence (DNA): TGTGCCTGGAGTCTATGGGCCCGCCAATCGACCCAGTACTTC. It yields the protein CAWSLWARQSTQYF.

J is TRBJ1-2 and V is TRBV18; 7 nucleotides line up with TRBD1. CDR1 KGHSH and CDR2 LQKENI come from the germline V gene. After removal of 6 bases from V and 2 bases from J, the junction contained 6 bases not matched to a gene. The CDR3 totals 14 residues. CDR3 bases: TGTGCCAGCTCTGAGGGACAGACAAACTATGGCTACACCTTC. It yields the protein CASSEGQTNYGYTF.

CDR3 protein: CASSARAGGPVVNEQFF. The CDR3 bases are TGCGCCAGCAGTGCTCGAGCGGGAGGGCCAGTAGTGAATGAGCAGTTCTTC. This sequence joins TRBV10-1 and TRBJ2-1; 10 bases fit TRBD2. The CDR3 loop spans 17 amino acids. The germline V gene has CDR1 WNHNN and CDR2 SYGVQD (reference sequence). J lost 7 bases, V lost 4 bases, and 13 bases had no gene match.

The CDR3 spells CASSETGNGYTF. The CDR3 DNA sequence: TGTGCCAGCAGTGAAACAGGGAATGGCTACACCTTC. The chain is built from TRBV28 and TRBJ1-2; possible D gene TRBD1, 6 bases. This CDR3 comprises 12 residues. V was pared by 5 bases and J by 6 bases, with 10 bases between. CDR1 is MDHEN and CDR2 is SYDVKM in the germline V gene.

This chain uses TRBV11-1 with TRBJ2-2, with 10 bases aligning to TRBD1. Germline values: CDR1 SGHAT, CDR2 FQDESV (reference sequence). The CDR3 runs 15 residues. V lost 4 bases, J lost 13 bases, and 12 bases stayed unmatched. This CDR3 is CASSYATGGASGLFF. The CDR3 DNA reads as TGTGCCAGCAGCTACGCGACAGGGGGCGCGTCGGGGCTGTTTTTT.

CDR3 nucleotide sequence: TGTGCCAGCAGCTTACGACAGGGGAGTAACAATGAGCAGTTCTTC. Translation: CASSLRQGSNNEQFF. The rearrangement uses TRBV7-3 and TRBJ2-1; 8 positions agree with TRBD1. The CDR3 loop spans 15 amino acids. Unmatched junction bases numbered 5, after V lost 2 bases and J lost 5 bases. CDR1 SGHTA and CDR2 FQGTGA come from the germline V gene.

The V call is TRBV7-3, the J call TRBJ1-1; 7 bases match TRBD1. Germline CDR1 and CDR2: SGHTA and FQGTGA. CDR3 length equals 14 residues. The J segment lost 3 bases and the V segment lost 5 bases, leaving 6 bases of the junction unmatched. The CDR3 is CASSPTGPDTEAFF. The CDR3 nucleotides read TGTGCCAGCAGCCCGACAGGGCCGGACACTGAAGCTTTCTTT.

For the CDR3, the DNA is TGTGCCAGCAGCTTAGACAGGAACACTGAAGCTTTCTTT. Its translation is CASSLDRNTEAFF. V and J are TRBV5-4 and TRBJ1-1; TRBD1 is a possible D gene (5 bases). V was pared by 2 bases and J by 1 base, with 6 bases between. Germline-derived CDR1 and CDR2 are SGHNT and YYREEE (reference sequence). The CDR3 covers 13 residues. Using reference TRBV5-4 and TRBJ1-1 for the parts outside the CDR3, the full variable domain is ETGVTQSPTHLIKTRGQQVTLRCSSQSGHNTVSWYQQALGQGPQFIFQYYREEENGRGNFPPRFSGLQFPNYSSELNVNALELDDSALYLCASSLDRNTEAFFGQGTRLTVV.

V is TRBV2 and J is TRBJ2-3, with D tentatively TRBD2 (5 bases). The germline gives CDR1 SNHLY, CDR2 FYNNEI. V shed 2 bases and J shed 6 bases, with 15 bases lying between them. CDR3 length: 15 residues. The CDR3 region has the DNA TGTGCCAGCAGTGAATTAGGCCTAGCAGTTGATACGCAGTATTTT. It yields the protein CASSELGLAVDTQYF.

The rearrangement joins TRBV19 to TRBJ2-4; TRBD1 agrees at 9 bases. This CDR3 comprises 17 residues. Unmatched junction bases numbered 11, after V lost 0 bases and J lost 8 bases. The germline CDR1 and CDR2 sequences are LNHDA and SQIVND (reference sequence). In DNA, the CDR3 is TGTGCCAGTAGTATAGACGCCGGGACAGGGTCAAGGGACATTCAGTACTTC. It codes for CASSIDAGTGSRDIQYF.

The chain links TRBV5-6 to TRBJ2-7, with D unclear. V was clipped by 3 bases and J by 0 bases, with 7 bases between them. Germline V gene lookup returns CDR1 SGHDT and CDR2 YYEEEE. This CDR3 contains 13 residues. In DNA form, the CDR3 reads TGTGCCAGCAGCTGGGCCGACTCCTACGAGCAGTACTTC. It is translated as CASSWADSYEQYF.

The chain uses TRBV19 and TRBJ2-5, with 11 bases aligning to TRBD1. V was pared by 5 bases and J by 4 bases, with 3 bases of the junction left unmatched. CDR1 is LNHDA and CDR2 is SQIVND in the germline V gene (reference sequence). The CDR3 consists of 14 residues. In DNA form, the CDR3 reads TGTGCCAGTAGTCCGGACAGGGGGCTAGAGACCCAGTACTTC. It encodes CASSPDRGLETQYF.

The chain is built from TRBV30 and TRBJ2-5; D call uncertain. This CDR3 has 13 residues. CDR1 and CDR2 from the germline V gene are GTSNPN and SVGIG (reference sequence). V lost 0 bases and J 5 bases, leaving 10 bases between the germline ends. CDR3 loop: CAWSVRLEETQYF. The CDR3 DNA follows: TGTGCCTGGAGTGTCCGTCTTGAGGAGACCCAGTACTTC.